The entry that follows covers one T cell receptor beta chain sequence. The data were taken from a study of blood T cells in healthy people across ages. Alongside a J-beta primer mix, a sample-barcoded 5' primer served in a second PCR lasting roughly 7 to 12 cycles. TCRdb called the 5' RACE reads again in MiXCR, with one record for every CDR3 protein. The table includes roughly 2 million distinct CDR3 sequences, about 49% detected once. The V segment lost 4 bases and the J segment 5 bases; nucleotides outside the gene matches: 10. Germline CDR1 is SNHLY and CDR2 is FYNNEI. CDR3 length equals 15 residues.

This receptor was identified in a woman aged 40 to 55 in good health. The source material was blood. V and J are TRBV2 and TRBJ2-5, with 7 nucleotides matching TRBD1. The CDR3 sequence: CASSAFDRAGETQYF. The CDR3 bases are TGTGCCAGCAGTGCATTCGACAGGGCCGGGGAGACCCAGTACTTC.